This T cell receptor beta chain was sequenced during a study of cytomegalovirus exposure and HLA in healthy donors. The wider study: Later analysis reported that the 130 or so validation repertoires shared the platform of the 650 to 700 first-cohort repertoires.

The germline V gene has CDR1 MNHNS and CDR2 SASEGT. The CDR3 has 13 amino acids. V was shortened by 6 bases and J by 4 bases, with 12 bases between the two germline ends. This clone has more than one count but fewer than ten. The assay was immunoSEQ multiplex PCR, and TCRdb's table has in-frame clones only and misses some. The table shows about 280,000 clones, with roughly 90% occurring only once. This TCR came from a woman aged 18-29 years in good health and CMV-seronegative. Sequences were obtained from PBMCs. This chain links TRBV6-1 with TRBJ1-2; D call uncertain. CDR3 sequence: CASRATSVYGYTF. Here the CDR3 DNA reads TGTGCCAGCAGAGCGACGTCAGTCTATGGCTACACCTTC.